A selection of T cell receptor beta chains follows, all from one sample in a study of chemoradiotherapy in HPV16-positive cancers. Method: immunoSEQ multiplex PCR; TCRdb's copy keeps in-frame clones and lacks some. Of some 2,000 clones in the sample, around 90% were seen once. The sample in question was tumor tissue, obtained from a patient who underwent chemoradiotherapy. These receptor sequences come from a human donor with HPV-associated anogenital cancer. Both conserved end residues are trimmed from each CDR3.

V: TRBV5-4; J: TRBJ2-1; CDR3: ASSLPPYNEQF
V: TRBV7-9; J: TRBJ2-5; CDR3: ASTWGDQETQY
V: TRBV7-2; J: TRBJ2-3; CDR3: ASSLDFAADTQY
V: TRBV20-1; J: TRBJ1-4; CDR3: SARDNEKLF
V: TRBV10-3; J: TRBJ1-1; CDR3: AISIQGGDTEAF
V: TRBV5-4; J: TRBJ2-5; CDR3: ASSLAGTQETQY
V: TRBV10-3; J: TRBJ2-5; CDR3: AISFSGVQETQY
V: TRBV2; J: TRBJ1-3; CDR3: ASSEGQGGMTSGNTIY
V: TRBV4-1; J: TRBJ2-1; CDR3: ASSQVATSGGYEQF
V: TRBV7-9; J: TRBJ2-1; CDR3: ASSRTSGSYNEQF
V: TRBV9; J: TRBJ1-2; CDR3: ASSVDLTWRSGGT
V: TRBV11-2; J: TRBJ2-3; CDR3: ASSAPGESTDTQY
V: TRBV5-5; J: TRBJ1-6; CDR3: ASSPRAPGNNSPLH